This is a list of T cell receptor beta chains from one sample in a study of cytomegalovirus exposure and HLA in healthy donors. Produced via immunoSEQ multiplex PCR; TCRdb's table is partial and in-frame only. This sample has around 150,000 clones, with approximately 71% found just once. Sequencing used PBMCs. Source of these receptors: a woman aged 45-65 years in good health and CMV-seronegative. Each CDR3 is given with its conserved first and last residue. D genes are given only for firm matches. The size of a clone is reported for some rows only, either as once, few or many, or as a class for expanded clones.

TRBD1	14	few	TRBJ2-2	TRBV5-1	TGCGCCAGCAGCCCTGGGACAGACACCGGGGAGCTGTTTTTT	CASSPGTDTGELFF
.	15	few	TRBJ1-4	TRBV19	TGTGCCAGTAGTATAGACGGGACTTCTAATGAAAAACTGTTTTTT	CASSIDGTSNEKLFF
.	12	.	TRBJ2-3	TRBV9	TGTGCCAGCAGCGAGGAGGGGCATACGCAGTATTTT	CASSEEGHTQYF
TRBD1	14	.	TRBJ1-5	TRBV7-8	TGTGCCAGCAGCTTCGACAGGGGCAGTCAGCCCCAGCATTTT	CASSFDRGSQPQHF
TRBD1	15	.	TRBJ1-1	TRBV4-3	TGCGCCAGCAGCCAAGCTGGGACAGGATACACTGAAGCTTTCTTT	CASSQAGTGYTEAFF
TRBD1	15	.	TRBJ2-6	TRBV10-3	TGTGCCATTAGGGACAGGAACTCTGGGGCCAACGTCCTGACTTTC	CAIRDRNSGANVLTF
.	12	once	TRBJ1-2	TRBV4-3	TGCGCCAGCAGCAGGGGGGGATATGGCTACACCTTC	CASSRGGYGYTF
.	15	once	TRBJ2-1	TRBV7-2	TGTGCCAGCAGCAACGTGGGCCAACCCTACAATGAGCAGTTCTTC	CASSNVGQPYNEQFF
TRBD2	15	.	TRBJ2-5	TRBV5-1	TGCGCCAGCAGCTCGACTAGCGAAGGGGTGGAGACCCAGTACTTC	CASSSTSEGVETQYF
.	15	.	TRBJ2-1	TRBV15	TGTGCCACCAGCAGAGATTACGGGTTGAGGAATGAGCAGTTCTTC	CATSRDYGLRNEQFF
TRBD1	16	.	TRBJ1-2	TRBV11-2	TGTGCCAGCAGCCTGACTTCCGGGACAGGGCGGTATGGCTACACCTTC	CASSLTSGTGRYGYTF
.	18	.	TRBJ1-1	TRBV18	TGTGCCAGCTCACCAATAGTGGGGGGGGGCGCCGGGGGGACTGAAGCTTTCTTT	CASSPIVGGGAGGTEAFF
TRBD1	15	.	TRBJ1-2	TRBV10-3	TGTGCCATCAGTGAACCGGGACAGAATAACTATGGCTACACCTTC	CAISEPGQNNYGYTF
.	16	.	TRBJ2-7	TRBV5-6	TGTGCCAGCAGCTTGGGAGGCGGGACAGAGGGTTACGAGCAGTACTTC	CASSLGGGTEGYEQYF
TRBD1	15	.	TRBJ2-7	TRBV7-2	TGTGCCAGCAGCCTCCGGGACAGGGGAAGTGCCGAGCAGTACTTC	CASSLRDRGSAEQYF
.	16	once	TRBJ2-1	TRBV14	TGTGCCAGCAGCCAACTTCTATGGGCCGACTACAATGAGCAGTTCTTC	CASSQLLWADYNEQFF
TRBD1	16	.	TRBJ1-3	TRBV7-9	TGTGCCAGCAGCTGGGGGACAGTTGGGTCTGGAAACACCATATATTTT	CASSWGTVGSGNTIYF
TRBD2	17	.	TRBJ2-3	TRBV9	TGTGCCAGCAGCGGGCGGACTAGCGGGGGCGTCACAGATACGCAGTATTTT	CASSGRTSGGVTDTQYF
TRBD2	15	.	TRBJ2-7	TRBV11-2	TGTGCCAGCAGCTTAGAGGGACTAGCGGGGGCCGAGCAGTACTTC	CASSLEGLAGAEQYF
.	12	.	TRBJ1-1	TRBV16	TGTGCCAGCAGCTTAGGGGGGGCCGAAGCTTTCTTT	CASSLGGAEAFF
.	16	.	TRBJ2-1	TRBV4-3	TGCGCCAGCAGCCAAGTGCGGGACAGACTTCGACATGAGCAGTTCTTC	CASSQVRDRLRHEQFF
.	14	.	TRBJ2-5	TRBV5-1	TGCGCCAGCAGCTTCCGGGAACTAAGGGAGACCCAGTACTTC	CASSFRELRETQYF